Listed below are T cell receptor beta chains from one sample, sequenced in a study of blood T cell repertoires in COVID-19. Clones were sequenced by immunoSEQ multiplex PCR, and TCRdb holds only the in-frame ones, with some missing. This table holds around 70,000 clones, 80% to 90% found once. Sequenced material: peripheral blood. The receptors shown here come from a man between 65 and 85 years old with acute or convalescent COVID-19. Each CDR3 is given with its conserved first and last residue. The D gene is left open where the match is weak. Clone sizes are given selectively: once, few, many, or a class where the clone is expanded.

abundance	d_gene	v_gene	j_gene	CDR3aa	CDR3nt
once	TRBD1	TRBV28	TRBJ2-7	CASTVGRRTGANEQYF	TGTGCCAGCACCGTCGGAAGGCGGACAGGGGCCAACGAGCAGTACTTC
-	TRBD1	TRBV3-1/TRBV3-2	TRBJ1-5	CASSLGTGPYQPQHF	TGTGCCAGCAGCCTAGGGACAGGTCCTTATCAGCCCCAGCATTTT
-	-	TRBV28	TRBJ2-2	CASSQSGHTGELFF	TGTGCCAGCAGTCAAAGCGGGCACACCGGGGAGCTGTTTTTT
-	TRBD1	TRBV9	TRBJ1-2	CASSSEGQKIYGYTF	TGTGCCAGCAGCTCAGAGGGACAGAAAATCTATGGCTACACCTTC
-	-	TRBV9	TRBJ2-7	CASSVEGESEQYF	TGTGCCAGCAGCGTAGAGGGAGAGAGCGAGCAGTACTTC
-	-	TRBV28	TRBJ1-5	CASSPDGLEPQHF	TGTGCCAGCAGCCCCGACGGACTGGAGCCCCAGCATTTT
once	-	TRBV19	TRBJ1-4	CASSSTRTVDEGKLFF	TGTGCCAGTAGTTCGACCCGGACAGTGGACGAGGGAAAACTGTTTTTT
few	-	TRBV20-1	TRBJ1-1	CSASQGMSEAFF	TGCAGTGCTAGTCAGGGTATGTCTGAAGCTTTCTTT
once	TRBD1	TRBV5-4	TRBJ2-7	CASSFTGQGFKQYF	TGTGCCAGCAGCTTTACGGGACAGGGGTTTAAGCAGTACTTC
-	-	TRBV18	TRBJ2-1	CASSPGHWQFF	TGTGCCAGCTCACCAGGACATTGGCAGTTCTTC
-	TRBD2	TRBV7-2	TRBJ2-7	CASSLVHGAGGSYEQYF	TGTGCCAGCAGCTTAGTGCATGGGGCGGGGGGCTCCTACGAGCAGTACTTC
-	-	TRBV9	TRBJ2-1	CASSPPAGRVSYNEQFF	TGTGCCAGCAGCCCGCCAGCCGGGCGGGTGTCCTACAATGAGCAGTTCTTC
-	-	TRBV6-5	TRBJ1-3	CASIRDTTGNTIYF	TGTGCCAGCATCCGGGACACAACTGGAAACACCATATATTTT
-	TRBD1	TRBV30	TRBJ1-2	CAWSEGTAYGYTF	TGTGCCTGGAGTGAAGGGACAGCCTATGGCTACACCTTC
-	TRBD2	TRBV7-3	TRBJ2-1	CASSSIGTSGRYEQFF	TGTGCCAGCAGCTCCATAGGGACTAGCGGGAGGTATGAGCAGTTCTTC
-	TRBD2	TRBV18	TRBJ2-3	CASSPRLAGTDTQYF	TGTGCCAGCTCACCCCGACTAGCGGGCACAGATACGCAGTATTTT
-	TRBD2	TRBV5-3	TRBJ2-4	CARSRPSGTSGSLAKNIQYF	TGTGCCAGAAGCCGCCCCTCCGGGACTAGCGGATCCCTAGCCAAAAACATTCAGTACTTC
-	-	TRBV5-6	TRBJ1-2	CASSPPSSYGYTF	TGTGCCAGCAGCCCCCCGAGTTCCTATGGCTACACCTTC
-	TRBD1	TRBV6-4	TRBJ2-1	CASSAWTGDNEQFF	TGTGCCAGCAGTGCCTGGACAGGGGACAATGAGCAGTTCTTC
-	TRBD1	TRBV5-1	TRBJ1-2	CASSPGQGTLYGYTF	TGCGCCAGCAGCCCGGGACAGGGGACCCTCTATGGCTACACCTTC
-	TRBD1	TRBV5-4	TRBJ2-7	CASSVSGGRAEQYF	TGTGCCAGCAGCGTCTCAGGGGGACGGGCCGAGCAGTACTTC
once	-	TRBV7-2	TRBJ2-5	CASSLVGGQGETQYF	TGTGCCAGCAGCTTAGTTGGGGGCCAGGGGGAGACCCAGTACTTC
once	-	TRBV6-5	TRBJ1-6	CASSYGQGRNSPLHF	TGTGCCAGCAGTTACGGGCAGGGTCGGAATTCACCCCTCCACTTT
-	-	TRBV29-1	TRBJ2-7	CSVSGTISSYEQYF	TGCAGCGTCTCCGGGACAATAAGCTCCTACGAGCAGTACTTC
few	-	TRBV9	TRBJ1-5	CASSGSGGNQPQHF	TGTGCCAGCAGCGGGTCAGGGGGCAATCAGCCCCAGCATTTT
-	-	TRBV6-1	TRBJ1-4	CASSEAAGRGMDKMFF	TGTGCCAGCAGTGAAGCAGCGGGGAGAGGGATGGATAAGATGTTTTTT
-	-	TRBV27	TRBJ2-3	CASSLASRTDTQYF	TGTGCCAGCAGTCTAGCGAGTCGCACAGATACGCAGTATTTT
-	-	TRBV5-1	TRBJ1-5	CASSLAGNSNQPQHF	TGCGCCAGCAGCTTGGCAGGGAATAGCAATCAGCCCCAGCATTTT
few	-	TRBV3-1/TRBV3-2	TRBJ1-2	CASSPWSGVEDYGYTF	TGTGCCAGCAGCCCCTGGTCAGGGGTAGAGGACTATGGCTACACCTTC
-	-	TRBV18	TRBJ1-3	CASSPPGQPGNTIYF	TGTGCCAGCTCACCACCGGGCCAGCCAGGAAACACCATATATTTT
-	-	TRBV2	TRBJ2-3	CASCPGRGTDTQYF	TGTGCCAGCTGCCCCGGGAGAGGCACAGATACGCAGTATTTT
-	TRBD1	TRBV2	TRBJ1-5	CASSPGQGRVTQHF	TGTGCCAGCAGCCCTGGACAGGGAAGGGTGACCCAGCATTTT
-	TRBD2	TRBV7-8	TRBJ2-2	CASTGSSGTGELFF	TGTGCCAGCACGGGGTCTAGCGGCACCGGGGAGCTGTTTTTT
-	-	TRBV6-4	TRBJ1-2	CASSAKFVGAYRSDYGYTF	TGTGCCAGCAGTGCCAAATTCGTTGGAGCCTACCGATCGGACTATGGCTACACCTTC
-	-	TRBV28	TRBJ2-1	CASSPHLPGLTYNEQFF	TGTGCCAGCAGTCCCCACTTACCAGGCCTCACCTACAATGAGCAGTTCTTC
-	-	TRBV6-5	TRBJ1-1	CAIRATMNTEAFF	TGTGCCATCAGGGCCACCATGAACACTGAAGCTTTCTTT
-	TRBD1	TRBV9	TRBJ2-1	CASSARGQANNEQFF	TGTGCCAGCAGCGCCCGGGGACAGGCGAACAATGAGCAGTTCTTC
-	-	TRBV7-8	TRBJ1-6	CASSLHRVDSYNSPLHF	TGTGCCAGCAGCTTACACCGGGTGGACTCCTATAATTCACCCCTCCACTTT
-	TRBD2	TRBV7-2	TRBJ2-7	CASSLRPITSGGAYEQYF	TGTGCCAGCAGCTTAAGGCCGATCACTAGCGGGGGGGCCTACGAGCAGTACTTC
-	TRBD1	TRBV3-1/TRBV3-2	TRBJ2-1	CASSLGDRDGNEQFF	TGTGCCAGCAGCCTCGGGGACAGGGATGGAAATGAGCAGTTCTTC
few	-	TRBV5-1	TRBJ1-5	CASSPGGQYQPQHF	TGCGCCAGCAGCCCCGGAGGGCAGTATCAGCCCCAGCATTTT
-	-	TRBV6-6	TRBJ1-1	CASRPIAGWDTEAFF	TGTGCCAGCAGGCCTATCGCAGGGTGGGACACTGAAGCTTTCTTT
-	-	TRBV28	TRBJ1-2	CASKGGGVDGYTF	TGTGCCAGCAAGGGTGGGGGGGTAGATGGCTACACCTTC
few	TRBD2	TRBV11-2	TRBJ2-3	CASSPRLAGGTDTQYF	TGTGCCAGCAGCCCAAGACTAGCGGGGGGCACAGATACGCAGTATTTT
once	TRBD2	TRBV3-1/TRBV3-2	TRBJ2-3	CASSQEILAGEDTQYF	TGTGCCAGCAGCCAAGAGATATTAGCGGGGGAAGATACGCAGTATTTT